This T cell receptor (beta chain) is from a study of cytomegalovirus exposure and HLA in healthy donors. The PCR ran on 60 Vbeta and 13 Jbeta primers. Generated by immunoSEQ multiplex PCR, the TCRdb table keeps only in-frame clones and is missing some. The table includes about 160,000 clones, around 74% detected once. In the case of this clone: The antigen is not known.

This CDR3 is 15 amino acids long. Looked up from germline, CDR1 is LGHNA and CDR2 is YNFKEQ. The ends lost 4 bases at V and 10 bases at J; junction bases unmatched: 11. Study findings and constraints: TCR sequences were mostly rare, though some public TCRs occurred in many donors. The authors listed 180 or so TCR beta chains as cytomegalovirus-associated.

The clonotype was recovered from a female donor in good health and CMV-seronegative. The rearrangement joins TRBV4-2 to TRBJ2-1; 9 bases fit TRBD2. Sequenced sample: PBMCs. DNA of the CDR3: TGTGCCAGCAGCCCCCTTAGCGGGAGTGAGAGGGAGCAGTTCTTC. Translating it yields CASSPLSGSEREQFF.